The present entry profiles one TCR beta chain with its context. Clones were read by immunoSEQ multiplex PCR, and TCRdb kept only the in-frame ones, dropping some. The sample gives around 30,000 clones, 70% to 90% of which show up once; about 1.5% is in the top ten. The data are from a study of multiple sclerosis patients with progressive multifocal leukoencephalopathy. Germline V gene data show CDR1 as MNHNS and CDR2 as SASEGT. This CDR3 comprises 13 residues. V lost 8 bases, J lost 0 bases, and 11 bases lay in between. Regarding time point: before natalizumab initiation. Sequencing was carried out using PBMCs. The chain combines TRBV6-1 with TRBJ2-7, with D unresolved. The clonotype was recovered from a human donor with multiple sclerosis. CDR3: CASAGTNSYEQYF. As DNA, the CDR3 is TGTGCCAGCGCTGGCACGAACTCCTACGAGCAGTACTTC.